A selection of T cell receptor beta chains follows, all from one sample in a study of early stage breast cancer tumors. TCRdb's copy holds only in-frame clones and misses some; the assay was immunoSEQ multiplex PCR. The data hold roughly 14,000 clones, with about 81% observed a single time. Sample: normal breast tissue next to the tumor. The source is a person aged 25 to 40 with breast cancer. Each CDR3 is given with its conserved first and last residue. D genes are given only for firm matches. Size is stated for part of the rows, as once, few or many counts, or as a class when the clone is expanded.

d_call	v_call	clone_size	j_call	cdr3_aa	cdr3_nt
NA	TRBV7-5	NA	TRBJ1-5	CASSLEQGVGASNQPQHF	TGTGCCAGCAGCTTAGAACAGGGTGTCGGGGCGAGCAATCAGCCCCAGCATTTT
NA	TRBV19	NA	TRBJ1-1	CASSRAGDLNTEAFF	TGTGCCAGTAGTAGGGCAGGGGACTTGAACACTGAAGCTTTCTTT
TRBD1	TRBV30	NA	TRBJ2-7	CAWRHRIAGQGVHEQYF	TGTGCCTGGAGACACCGAATTGCTGGACAGGGAGTCCACGAGCAGTACTTC
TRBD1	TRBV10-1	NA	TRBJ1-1	CATSGQVNTEAFF	TGCGCCACTTCGGGACAGGTGAACACTGAAGCTTTCTTT
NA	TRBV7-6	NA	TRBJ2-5	CASSLRPARLETQYF	TGTGCCAGCAGCTTAAGGCCAGCGAGATTGGAGACCCAGTACTTC
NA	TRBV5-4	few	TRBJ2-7	CASSYGYEQYF	TGTGCCAGCAGCTACGGGTACGAGCAGTACTTC
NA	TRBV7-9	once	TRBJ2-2	CASSPTMNTGELFF	TGTGCCAGCAGCCCTACTATGAACACCGGGGAGCTGTTTTTT
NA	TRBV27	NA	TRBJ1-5	CASSPRTQAIDQPQHF	TGTGCCAGCAGTCCCCGGACGCAGGCAATCGATCAGCCCCAGCATTTT
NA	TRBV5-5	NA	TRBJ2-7	CASSQGWSDGEQYF	TGTGCCAGCAGCCAGGGGTGGAGTGACGGCGAGCAGTACTTC
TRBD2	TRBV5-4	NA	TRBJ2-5	CASSRPTQRWEGQETQYF	TGTGCCAGCAGCCGCCCGACGCAGAGGTGGGAGGGCCAAGAGACCCAGTACTTC
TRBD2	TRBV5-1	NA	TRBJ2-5	CASSLGLGSGGETQYF	TGCGCCAGCAGCTTGGGCCTCGGGAGCGGGGGGGAGACCCAGTACTTC
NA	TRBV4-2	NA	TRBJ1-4	CASSQDGEKLFF	TGTGCCAGCAGCCAAGATGGAGAAAAACTGTTTTTT
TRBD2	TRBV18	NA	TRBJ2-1	CASSRDSGRNEQFF	TGTGCCAGCTCACGGGATAGCGGGAGGAATGAGCAGTTCTTC
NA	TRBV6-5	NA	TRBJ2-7	CASSRTTAGSYEQYF	TGTGCCAGCAGCCGGACAACAGCAGGTTCCTACGAGCAGTACTTC
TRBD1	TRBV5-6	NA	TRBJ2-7	CASSFSGQPYFSYEQYF	TGTGCCAGCAGCTTTTCGGGACAGCCCTATTTTTCCTACGAGCAGTACTTC
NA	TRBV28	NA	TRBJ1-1	CALFQLGGFNTEAFF	TGTGCCCTTTTCCAGCTGGGGGGGTTTAACACTGAAGCTTTCTTT
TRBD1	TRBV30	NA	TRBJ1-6	CAWSKTGDSPLHF	TGTGCCTGGAGTAAAACAGGGGATTCACCCCTCCACTTT
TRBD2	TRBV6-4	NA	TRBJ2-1	CASSLAGEGNEQFF	TGTGCCAGCAGCCTAGCGGGAGAGGGCAATGAGCAGTTCTTC
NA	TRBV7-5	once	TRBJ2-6	CVRSLATRDSFSGANVLTF	TGTGTCAGAAGCTTAGCCACCCGGGACAGCTTCTCTGGGGCCAACGTCCTGACTTTC
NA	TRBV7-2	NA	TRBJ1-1	CASSLVGVGGAFF	TGTGCCAGCAGCTTAGTAGGGGTCGGTGGAGCTTTCTTT
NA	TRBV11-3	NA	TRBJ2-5	CASSLGPGRQETQYF	TGTGCCAGCAGCTTAGGTCCAGGACGGCAAGAGACCCAGTACTTC
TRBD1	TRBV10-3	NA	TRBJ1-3	CASGQATGNTIYF	TGTGCCTCAGGACAGGCTACGGGAAACACCATATATTTT
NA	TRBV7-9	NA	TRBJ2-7	CASSSTSQGDYEQYF	TGTGCCAGCAGCTCAACGTCACAGGGAGACTACGAGCAGTACTTC
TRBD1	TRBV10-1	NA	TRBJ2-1	CASSPRQGNEQFF	TGCGCCAGCAGTCCGCGACAGGGCAATGAGCAGTTCTTC
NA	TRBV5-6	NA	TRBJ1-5	CASSFWGRGSNQPQHF	TGTGCCAGCAGTTTTTGGGGAAGGGGAAGCAATCAGCCCCAGCATTTT
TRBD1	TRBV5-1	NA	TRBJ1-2	CASSLLSRDSMDYGYTF	TGCGCCAGCAGCTTGTTGTCGAGGGACAGTATGGACTATGGCTACACCTTC
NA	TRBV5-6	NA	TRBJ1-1	CASSLRVYDTEAFF	TGTGCCAGCAGCCTAAGGGTGTATGACACTGAAGCTTTCTTT
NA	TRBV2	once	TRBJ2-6	CASQAPRSGANVLTF	TGTGCCTCCCAAGCCCCTCGCTCTGGGGCCAACGTCCTGACTTTC
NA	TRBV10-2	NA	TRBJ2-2	CASSPSEHTGELFF	TGCGCCAGCTCCCCCTCTGAACACACCGGGGAGCTGTTTTTT
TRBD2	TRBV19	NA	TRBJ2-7	CASSMGLAGDYEQYF	TGTGCCAGTAGTATGGGACTAGCGGGAGACTACGAGCAGTACTTC
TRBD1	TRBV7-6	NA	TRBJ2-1	CASSPDRGREQFF	TGTGCCAGCAGCCCCGACAGGGGGCGCGAACAGTTCTTC
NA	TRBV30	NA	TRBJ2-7	CAWSMGPTYEQYF	TGTGCCTGGAGTATGGGCCCGACCTACGAGCAGTACTTC
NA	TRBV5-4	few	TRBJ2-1	CASSLVGVAPYNEQFF	TGTGCCAGCAGCTTGGTGGGGGTAGCCCCCTACAATGAGCAGTTCTTC
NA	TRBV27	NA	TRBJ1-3	CASSLSWGRSGNTIYF	TGTGCCAGCAGTTTATCGTGGGGCCGCTCTGGAAACACCATATATTTT
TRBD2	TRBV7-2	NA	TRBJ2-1	CASSLDSGRASEQFF	TGTGCCAGCAGCTTAGACAGCGGGAGGGCAAGTGAGCAGTTCTTC
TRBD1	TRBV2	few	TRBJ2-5	CASSLGTVKLEETQYF	TGTGCCAGCAGTCTTGGGACAGTAAAATTGGAAGAGACCCAGTACTTC
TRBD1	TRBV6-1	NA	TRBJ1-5	CASLTGDGQPQHF	TGTGCCAGCCTGACAGGGGATGGTCAGCCCCAGCATTTT
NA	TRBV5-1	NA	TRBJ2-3	CASSLTGDTQYF	TGCGCCAGCAGCTTAACAGGGGATACGCAGTATTTT
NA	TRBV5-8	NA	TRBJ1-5	CASSMLRDTLAREPQHF	TGTGCCAGCAGCATGTTACGGGACACCTTAGCACGGGAGCCCCAGCATTTT
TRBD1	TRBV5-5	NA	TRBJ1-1	CASSPGTVEAFF	TGTGCCAGCAGCCCCGGGACAGTTGAAGCTTTCTTT
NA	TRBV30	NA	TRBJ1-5	CAWAGRSNQPQHF	TGTGCCTGGGCGGGGCGGAGCAATCAGCCCCAGCATTTT
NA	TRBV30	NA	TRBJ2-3	CAWSGAGRGSPGAGTDTQYF	TGTGCCTGGAGTGGAGCGGGTCGAGGGTCTCCTGGAGCGGGCACAGATACGCAGTATTTT
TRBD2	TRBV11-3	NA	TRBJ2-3	CASSPGLAENTDTQYF	TGTGCCAGCAGCCCGGGACTAGCGGAGAACACAGATACGCAGTATTTT
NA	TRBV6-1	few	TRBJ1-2	CASSGGQIYGYTF	TGTGCCAGCAGTGGTGGTCAGATTTATGGCTACACCTTC
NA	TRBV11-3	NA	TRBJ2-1	CASSFEGGYNEQFF	TGTGCCAGCAGCTTCGAGGGAGGCTACAATGAGCAGTTCTTC
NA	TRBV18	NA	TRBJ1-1	CASSPRQQMNTEAFF	TGTGCCAGCTCACCAAGACAACAGATGAACACTGAAGCTTTCTTT
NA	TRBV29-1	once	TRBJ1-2	CSVDNGGANYGYTF	TGCAGCGTTGATAACGGGGGAGCTAACTATGGCTACACCTTC
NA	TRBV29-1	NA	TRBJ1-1	CSAFLRGRNTEAFF	TGCAGCGCCTTCTTAAGGGGCAGGAACACTGAAGCTTTCTTT
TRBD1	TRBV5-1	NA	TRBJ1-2	CASSRGQGDFYGYTF	TGCGCCAGCAGCCGGGGACAGGGGGATTTTTATGGCTACACCTTC
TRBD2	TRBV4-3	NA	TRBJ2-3	CASSQVGPREGPDTQYF	TGCGCCAGCAGCCAAGTTGGGCCCCGGGAGGGCCCAGATACGCAGTATTTT
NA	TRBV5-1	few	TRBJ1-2	CASSSGRDDYGYTF	TGCGCCAGCAGTTCCGGCAGGGACGACTATGGCTACACCTTC
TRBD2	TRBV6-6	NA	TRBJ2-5	CAIRGGGAYQETQYF	TGTGCCATCAGAGGCGGGGGGGCTTACCAAGAGACCCAGTACTTC
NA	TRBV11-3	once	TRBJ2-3	CASSLYGSDTQYF	TGTGCCAGCAGCTTATACGGGTCTGATACGCAGTATTTT
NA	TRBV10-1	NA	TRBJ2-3	CASRAGEGTDTQYF	TGCGCCAGCAGGGCAGGGGAGGGCACAGATACGCAGTATTTT
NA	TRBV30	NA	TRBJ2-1	CAWSVKARHNEQFF	TGTGCCTGGAGTGTAAAAGCTAGGCACAATGAGCAGTTCTTC
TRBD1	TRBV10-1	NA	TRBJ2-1	CASMGQVDNEQFF	TGCGCCAGCATGGGACAGGTAGACAATGAGCAGTTCTTC
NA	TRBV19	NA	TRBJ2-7	CASSNTGLVSEQYF	TGTGCCAGTAGTAACACAGGGTTAGTGAGTGAGCAGTACTTC
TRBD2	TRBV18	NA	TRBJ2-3	CASSPGLAGALRGADTQYF	TGTGCCAGCTCACCAGGACTAGCGGGAGCCCTCCGGGGGGCAGATACGCAGTATTTT